A single sample gave rise to the 23 T cell receptor beta chains below, sequenced in a study of T-cell reconstitution after alpha-beta-depleted transplantation in children. The authors prepared the TCRbeta library with unique molecular identifiers. TCRdb recomputed calls from the PCR reads with MiXCR, one row per CDR3 protein. The table lists fewer than 750,000 distinct CDR3 sequences, 23% of them singletons. The sequenced sample was PBMCs, mostly from graft donor cells, obtained 360 days after TCRalphabeta/CD19-depleted stem cell transplant. The receptor source for this set is a boy in the first two years of life who had a stem cell transplant for acute myeloid leukemia, so the T cells may come from the graft donor.

The CDR3: CASSWDRAHEQYV. In DNA form, the CDR3 reads TGTGCCAGCAGCTGGGACAGGGCCCACGAGCAGTACGTC. The rearrangement links TRBV11-2 to TRBJ2-7, with 9 bases aligning to TRBD1. J was trimmed by 5 bases and V by 4 bases; bases with no gene match: 3. Germline CDR1 and CDR2: SGHAT and FQNNGV. The CDR3 length is 13 residues.

Only a few counts were recorded for this clonotype. The chain couples TRBV12-3 or TRBV12-4 to TRBJ1-6; TRBD1 might be the D (5 bases). The CDR3 loop spans 14 amino acids. V lost 6 bases and J 9 bases, leaving 15 bases between the germline ends. CDR3 residues: CASRLWDSRSPLHF. Here the CDR3 DNA reads TGTGCCAGCAGGCTCTGGGACTCTCGTTCACCCCTCCACTTT.

This clonotype turned up a few times. The chain carries TRBV6-1 and TRBJ2-4, with a tentative D call TRBD1 (5 bases). Germline values: CDR1 MNHNS, CDR2 SASEGT. The CDR3 length is 19 residues. V was pared by 6 bases and J by 0 bases, with 24 bases between. This CDR3 is CASSPPILYVQVAKNIQYF. CDR3 coding DNA: TGTGCCAGCAGCCCTCCGATCCTATACGTACAGGTAGCCAAAAACATTCAGTACTTC.

V usage is TRBV6-5 and J usage is TRBJ1-5; 8 bases agree with TRBD1. Germline values: CDR1 MNHEY, CDR2 SVGAGI. This CDR3 has 15 amino acids. The J segment lost 0 bases and the V segment lost 2 bases, leaving 0 bases of the junction unmatched. The CDR3, as DNA: TGTGCCAGCAGTTACGGACAGGGTAGCAATCAGCCCCAGCATTTT. This sequence encodes CASSYGQGSNQPQHF.

The table lists this clonotype with a few counts. The V call is TRBV5-1, the J call TRBJ2-4, with TRBD1 matching 10 bases. The CDR3 runs 13 residues. V shed 6 bases, J shed 8 bases, and the junction held 5 bases outside the gene matches. The germline V gene encodes CDR1 SGHRS and CDR2 YFSETQ. The DNA for the CDR3 is TGCGCCAGCACACCGGGACAGGGGCACATTCAGTACTTC. Translating gives CASTPGQGHIQYF.

In this sample, this clonotype turned up many times. The chain combines TRBV29-1 with TRBJ2-1, with D perhaps TRBD1 (7 bases). The V gene's germline CDR1 is SQVTM and CDR2 ANQGSEA. The CDR3 is made up of 16 amino acids. The V and J ends lost 1 base and 4 bases respectively, with 17 bases between them. The CDR3 DNA reads TGCAGCGTTGAAGGTCAGACAGGGACTGTGTACAATGAGCAGTTCTTC. Amino acids: CSVEGQTGTVYNEQFF.

This clonotype was recorded many times. This chain links TRBV12-3 or TRBV12-4 with TRBJ2-5, with a possible D match to TRBD1 (5 bases). There are 13 residues in the CDR3. V was cut by 3 bases and J by 5 bases, with 10 bases left in between. CDR3 nucleotides: TGTGCCAGCAGTTTTGGGGCTGTCGAGACCCAGTACTTC. It specifies CASSFGAVETQYF.

This clonotype was picked up many times. The rearrangement joins TRBV7-2 to TRBJ2-3; D may be TRBD1 (6 bases). CDR1 SGHTA and CDR2 FQGNSA come from the germline V gene. V lost 5 bases, J lost 2 bases, and 11 bases lay in between. CDR3 size: 14 residues. The CDR3 DNA reads TGTGCCAGCAGCAACGACAGGATCACAGATACGCAGTATTTT. Its translation is CASSNDRITDTQYF.

This chain uses TRBV6-2 or TRBV6-3 with TRBJ2-5; no definite D call. The V end lost 6 bases, the J end lost 0 bases, and 23 bases lay between the germline ends. There are 18 residues in the CDR3. The germline V gene has CDR1 MNHEY and CDR2 SVGEGT. The CDR3 region is CASSYKGHRLGDQETQYF. CDR3 nucleotide sequence: TGTGCCAGCAGCTACAAAGGGCACCGACTTGGCGACCAAGAGACCCAGTACTTC.

V usage is TRBV6-2 or TRBV6-3 and J usage is TRBJ1-1; no clear D gene. Germline CDR1 MNHEY, CDR2 SVGEGT. There are 11 residues in the CDR3. V was shortened by 6 bases and J by 7 bases, with 9 bases between the two germline ends. CDR3 residues: CASRLRSEAFF. DNA of the CDR3: TGTGCCAGCAGACTCAGGAGTGAAGCTTTCTTT.

The V gene is TRBV25-1, the J gene TRBJ2-2; tentative D call: TRBD2 (6 bases). The CDR3 extends over 13 amino acids. The V gene lost 5 bases and the J gene lost 7 bases, with 11 bases spanning the gap. Germline values: CDR1 MGHDK, CDR2 SYGVNS. CDR3 nucleotide sequence: TGTGCCAGCAGTATCGGACTACACGGGGAGCTGTTTTTT. It specifies CASSIGLHGELFF.

The J gene is TRBJ1-1, the V gene TRBV7-6; the D is unclear. Deletions cut 1 base from V and 0 bases from J, with 9 bases between. The germline gives CDR1 SGHVS, CDR2 FNYEAQ. This CDR3 is built from 15 residues. The CDR3 DNA reads as TGTGCCAGCAGCTTAGGGGCGAATATGAACACTGAAGCTTTCTTT. This codes for CASSLGANMNTEAFF.

The V gene is TRBV5-1, the J gene TRBJ2-4, with TRBD2 matching over 10 bases. The V gene's germline CDR1 is SGHRS and CDR2 YFSETQ. V shed 5 bases, J shed 12 bases, and the junction held 11 bases outside the gene matches. The CDR3 loop spans 14 amino acids. The CDR3 region is CASSSASGGRNQYF. As DNA, the CDR3 is TGCGCCAGCAGTTCTGCTAGCGGGGGCCGTAATCAGTACTTC. Based on the CDR3 plus reference TRBV5-1 and TRBJ2-4, the full variable domain is KAGVTQTPRYLIKTRGQQVTLSCSPISGHRSVSWYQQTPGQGLQFLFEYFSETQRNKGNFPGRFSGRQFSNSRSEMNVSTLELGDSALYLCASSSASGGRNQYFGAGTRLSVL.

This clonotype was found many times. The V call is TRBV20-1, the J call TRBJ2-4; 10 bases are shared with TRBD1. The CDR3 spans 16 residues. V gave up 6 bases and J gave up 3 bases; unmatched junction bases: 11. In germline, CDR1 is DFQATT, CDR2 SNEGSKA (reference sequence). The CDR3 DNA is TGCAGTGCCTCCGGGACAGGGGACAAGGGCAAAAACATTCAGTACTTC. Protein sequence: CSASGTGDKGKNIQYF.

The genes are TRBV6-5 and TRBJ2-3; TRBD2 matches 7 bases. The CDR3 sequence is 15 residues long. Unmatched junction bases numbered 2, after V lost 0 bases and J lost 2 bases. Germline V gene data show CDR1 as MNHEY and CDR2 as SVGAGI. The chain's CDR3 is CASSYSAGVTDTQYF. For the CDR3, the DNA is TGTGCCAGCAGTTACTCTGCGGGGGTCACAGATACGCAGTATTTT.

This clonotype was detected once. The chain uses TRBV6-5 and TRBJ1-5; D uncertain. The V gene lost 8 bases and the J gene lost 2 bases, with 7 bases spanning the gap. The CDR3 loop spans 12 amino acids. Per the germline V gene, CDR1 is MNHEY and CDR2 is SVGAGI. The CDR3 coding sequence is TGTGCCAGCCGGGCGGGCAATCAGCCCCAGCATTTT. This codes for CASRAGNQPQHF.

The chain has TRBV20-1 and TRBJ1-5; D remains unclear. The CDR3 runs to 12 residues. CDR1 is DFQATT, CDR2 SNEGSKA, per germline (reference sequence). Trimming stripped 1 base from V and 9 bases from J, with 10 bases between. The CDR3 here is CSARGDSRPQHF. CDR3 nucleotide sequence: TGCAGTGCTAGAGGTGACTCCAGGCCCCAGCATTTT.

In this sample, this clonotype turned up many times. V gene TRBV20-1 combines with J gene TRBJ2-5; D may correspond to TRBD1 or TRBD2 (5 bases each). Germline CDR1 and CDR2: DFQATT and SNEGSKA (reference sequence). This CDR3 has 15 residues. V gave up 6 bases and J gave up 3 bases, with 20 bases separating them. This CDR3 is CSAFDGTHVKETQYF. CDR3 bases: TGCAGTGCCTTCGACGGGACGCACGTCAAAGAGACCCAGTACTTC.

V is TRBV11-2 and J is TRBJ2-5, with a tentative D call TRBD2 (6 bases). Trimming took 3 bases from V and 1 from J, leaving 12 bases between them. In germline, CDR1 is SGHAT, CDR2 FQNNGV. CDR3 length: 15 residues. Written as DNA, the CDR3 is TGTGCCAGCAGCTTCCGGCGGGGTGGCCAAGAGACCCAGTACTTC. Amino acid sequence: CASSFRRGGQETQYF. The full variable domain, with the rest looked up from reference TRBV11-2 and TRBJ2-5, is EAGVAQSPRYKIIEKRQSVAFWCNPISGHATLYWYQQILGQGPKLLIQFQNNGVVDDSQLPKDRFSAERLKGVDSTLKIQPAKLEDSAVYLCASSFRRGGQETQYFGPGTRLLVL.

This clonotype showed up many times. The chain uses TRBV27 and TRBJ2-7; 9 positions match TRBD1. The CDR3 loop spans 14 amino acids. The junction had 9 bases not matched to a gene; V was cut back by 6 bases and J by 6 bases. Germline CDR1 MNHEY, CDR2 SMNVEV (reference sequence). Here the CDR3 reads CASSTGTGTTEQYF. In DNA form, the CDR3 reads TGTGCCAGCAGCACCGGGACAGGGACAACCGAGCAGTACTTC.

This clonotype was seen at least ten times. The chain is built from TRBV7-2 and TRBJ2-7; 8 positions agree with TRBD1. Germline CDR1 SGHTA, CDR2 FQGNSA. The CDR3 sequence is 14 residues long. V trimming: 5 bases; J trimming: 2 bases; junction bases outside the gene matches: 5. CDR3 sequence: CASSPGGTTYEQYF. The CDR3 DNA is TGTGCCAGCAGCCCAGGGGGCACCACCTACGAGCAGTACTTC. Full variable domain (remainder filled in from reference TRBV7-2 and TRBJ2-7): GAGVSQSPSNKVTEKGKDVELRCDPISGHTALYWYRQSLGQGLEFLIYFQGNSAPDKSGLPSDRFSAERTGGSVSTLTIQRTQQEDSAVYLCASSPGGTTYEQYFGPGTRLTVT.

This clonotype was found many times. CDR3 DNA sequence: TGTGCCACCAGCAGAGGAGGCGTAAGCAATCAGCCCCAGCATTTT. Translated, it gives CATSRGGVSNQPQHF. This rearrangement joins TRBV15 to TRBJ1-5; D is uncertain. The CDR3 contains 15 residues. The germline gives CDR1 LNHNV, CDR2 YYDKDF (reference sequence). Deletions cut 1 base from V and 1 base from J, with 8 bases between. Full variable domain (rest looked up from reference TRBV15 and TRBJ1-5): DAMVIQNPRYQVTQFGKPVTLSCSQTLNHNVMYWYQQKSSQAPKLLFHYYDKDFNNEADTPDNFQSRRPNTSFCFLDIRSPGLGDTAMYLCATSRGGVSNQPQHFGDGTRLSIL.

This clonotype was counted only a few times. The chain couples TRBV10-1 to TRBJ2-1; 10 bases map to TRBD1. This CDR3 has 15 amino acids. Germline V gene lookup returns CDR1 WNHNN and CDR2 SYGVQD (reference sequence). V shed 4 bases, J shed 2 bases, and the junction held 2 bases outside the gene matches. The CDR3 DNA reads as TGCGCCAGCAGTGGGGGGACAGGGGCCTACAATGAGCAGTTCTTC. It specifies CASSGGTGAYNEQFF.